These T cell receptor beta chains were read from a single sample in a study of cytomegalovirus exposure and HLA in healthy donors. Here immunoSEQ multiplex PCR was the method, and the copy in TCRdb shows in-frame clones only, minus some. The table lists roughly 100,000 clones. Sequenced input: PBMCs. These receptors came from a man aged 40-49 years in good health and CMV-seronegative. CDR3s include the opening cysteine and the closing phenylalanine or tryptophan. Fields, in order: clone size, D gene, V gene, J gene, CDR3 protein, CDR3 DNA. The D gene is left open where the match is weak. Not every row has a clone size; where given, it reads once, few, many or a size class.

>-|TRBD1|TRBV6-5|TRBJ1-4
CASRTGQGKLFF
TGTGCCAGCAGGACGGGACAGGGAAAACTGTTTTTT
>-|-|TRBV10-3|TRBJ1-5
CAISLGGDGQPQHF
TGTGCCATCAGTCTGGGGGGGGACGGTCAGCCCCAGCATTTT
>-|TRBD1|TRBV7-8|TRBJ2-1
CASSLWDRGLDNEQFF
TGTGCCAGCAGCTTGTGGGACAGGGGGCTCGACAATGAGCAGTTCTTC
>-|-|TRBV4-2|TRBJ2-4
CASSQESSGNIQYF
TGTGCCAGCAGCCAAGAATCTTCCGGAAACATTCAGTACTTC
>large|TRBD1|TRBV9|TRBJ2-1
CASSVYGQGTNEQFF
TGTGCCAGCAGCGTATACGGACAGGGAACCAATGAGCAGTTCTTC
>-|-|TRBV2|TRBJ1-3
CASSLTESSGNTIYF
TGTGCCAGCAGTTTGACGGAGAGCTCTGGAAACACCATATATTTT
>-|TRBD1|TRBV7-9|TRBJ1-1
CASSLGDRRSEAFF
TGTGCCAGCAGCTTAGGGGACAGGCGCTCTGAAGCTTTCTTT
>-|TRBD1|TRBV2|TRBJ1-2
CASSWGQGANYGYTF
TGTGCCAGCAGTTGGGGACAGGGAGCTAACTATGGCTACACCTTC
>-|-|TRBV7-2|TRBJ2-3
CASSPLGRSTDTQYF
TGTGCCAGCAGCCCCCTGGGGCGCAGCACAGATACGCAGTATTTT
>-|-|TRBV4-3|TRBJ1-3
CASSQEMGSGPRNTIYF
TGCGCCAGCAGCCAAGAGATGGGGTCAGGGCCTCGAAACACCATATATTTT
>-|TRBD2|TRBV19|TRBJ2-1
CASSLKEISGSVYNEQFF
TGTGCCAGTAGTCTCAAAGAAATTAGCGGGAGTGTCTACAATGAGCAGTTCTTC
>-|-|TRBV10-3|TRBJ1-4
CAISEGPTNEKLFF
TGTGCCATCAGTGAGGGGCCAACTAATGAAAAACTGTTTTTT
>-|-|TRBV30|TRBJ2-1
CAWSLRGIEQFF
TGTGCCTGGAGTCTACGGGGGATTGAGCAGTTCTTC
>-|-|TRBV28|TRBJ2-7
CASSLSWQDPYEQYF
TGTGCCAGCAGTTTATCATGGCAGGATCCCTACGAGCAGTACTTC
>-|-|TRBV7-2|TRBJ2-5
CASSLATGGETQYF
TGTGCCAGCAGCTTAGCTACGGGTGGGGAGACCCAGTACTTC
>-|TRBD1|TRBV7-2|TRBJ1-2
CASSVDRGAGLGYTF
TGTGCCAGCAGCGTAGACAGGGGCGCGGGGCTAGGCTACACCTTC
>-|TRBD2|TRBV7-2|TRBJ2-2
CASSFYSGRALRTGELFF
TGTGCCAGCAGCTTCTATAGCGGGAGGGCCTTGAGGACCGGGGAGCTGTTTTTT
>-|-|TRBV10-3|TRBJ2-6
CAISAVGGPGANVLTF
TGTGCCATCAGTGCGGTCGGGGGGCCTGGGGCCAACGTCCTGACTTTC
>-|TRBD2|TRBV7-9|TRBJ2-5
CASRSSRAGEETQYF
TGTGCCAGCAGGTCTAGTAGGGCGGGGGAAGAGACCCAGTACTTC
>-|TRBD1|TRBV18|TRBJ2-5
CASSQQGAETQYF
TGTGCCAGCTCGCAACAGGGGGCAGAGACCCAGTACTTC
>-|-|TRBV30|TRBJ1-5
CAWSPRDQPQHF
TGTGCCTGGAGCCCTCGGGATCAGCCCCAGCATTTT
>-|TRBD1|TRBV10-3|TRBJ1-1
CAIREDRDTEAFF
TGTGCCATCAGAGAGGACAGGGACACTGAAGCTTTCTTT
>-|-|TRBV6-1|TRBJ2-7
CASAPGYSYEQYF
TGTGCCAGCGCCCCAGGGTACTCCTACGAGCAGTACTTC
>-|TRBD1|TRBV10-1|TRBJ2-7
CASSPGTGDYYEQYF
TGCGCCAGCAGTCCAGGGACAGGGGACTACTACGAGCAGTACTTC
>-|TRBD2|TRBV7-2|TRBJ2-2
CASTSHSGRAGELFF
TGTGCCAGCACCTCCCATAGCGGGAGGGCCGGGGAGCTGTTTTTT
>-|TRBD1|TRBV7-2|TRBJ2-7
CASSFFRGQGYEQYF
TGTGCCAGCAGCTTCTTCCGGGGACAGGGTTACGAGCAGTACTTC
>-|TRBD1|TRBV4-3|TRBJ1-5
CASSQSVPRGGNQPQHF
TGCGCCAGCAGCCAAAGCGTCCCCAGGGGGGGCAATCAGCCCCAGCATTTT
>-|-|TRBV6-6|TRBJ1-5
CASSPGPQGPQHF
TGTGCCAGCAGCCCCGGGCCACAGGGACCCCAGCATTTT
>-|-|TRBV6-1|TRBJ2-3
CASSESGAGGTDTQYF
TGTGCCAGCAGTGAATCCGGGGCCGGAGGGACAGATACGCAGTATTTT
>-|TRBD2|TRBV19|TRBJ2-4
CASSIARGNIQYF
TGTGCCAGTAGTATTGCGCGGGGGAACATTCAGTACTTC
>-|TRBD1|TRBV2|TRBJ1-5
CASSPRWGTGDQPQHF
TGTGCCAGCAGTCCTAGATGGGGGACAGGGGATCAGCCCCAGCATTTT
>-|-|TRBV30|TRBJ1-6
CAWRWYRDNSPLHF
TGTGCCTGGAGATGGTACAGGGATAATTCACCCCTCCACTTT
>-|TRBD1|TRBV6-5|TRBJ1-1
CASSKRQGRTEAFF
TGTGCCAGCAGTAAAAGACAGGGAAGGACTGAAGCTTTCTTT
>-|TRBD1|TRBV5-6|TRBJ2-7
CASSLAGQGVYEQYF
TGTGCCAGCAGCTTGGCGGGACAGGGTGTCTACGAGCAGTACTTC
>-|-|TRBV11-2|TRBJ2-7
CASSPKRAIEQYF
TGTGCCAGCAGCCCAAAGCGGGCTATCGAGCAGTACTTC
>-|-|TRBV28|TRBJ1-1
CASTGGWGTEAFF
TGTGCCAGCACTGGGGGGTGGGGGACTGAAGCTTTCTTT
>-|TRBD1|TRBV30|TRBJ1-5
CAWSPPTGGYQPQHF
TGTGCCTGGAGTCCCCCGACAGGGGGCTATCAGCCCCAGCATTTT
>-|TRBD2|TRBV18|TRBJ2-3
CASSPQGRAGGPDTQYF
TGTGCCAGCTCACCCCAAGGAAGAGCGGGAGGGCCAGATACGCAGTATTTT
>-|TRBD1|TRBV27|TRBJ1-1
CASSLGSRGRNTEAFF
TGTGCCAGCAGTTTGGGCTCGAGGGGGCGGAACACTGAAGCTTTCTTT
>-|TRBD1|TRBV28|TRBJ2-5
CASSLGTGVQETQYF
TGTGCCAGCAGTTTAGGGACAGGAGTCCAAGAGACCCAGTACTTC
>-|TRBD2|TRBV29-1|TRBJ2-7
CSVEGGLAGGTYEQYF
TGCAGCGTTGAAGGGGGACTAGCGGGAGGCACCTACGAGCAGTACTTC
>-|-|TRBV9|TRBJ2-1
CASSVGGEQFF
TGTGCCAGCAGCGTAGGAGGTGAGCAGTTCTTC
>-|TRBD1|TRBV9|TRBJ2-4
CASSVGQLSKNIQYF
TGTGCCAGCAGCGTGGGACAGCTCTCCAAAAACATTCAGTACTTC